These T cell receptor beta chains were read from a single sample in a study of molecular identifiers for immune sequencing clone quantification. One entry per CDR3 protein, called by TCRdb with MiXCR from the PCR reads. Of just under 650,000 distinct CDR3 sequences in the sample, 15% to 20% were seen once. Specimen: naive CD8+ T cells from blood, with Jurkat cell RNA spiked in. The receptor source for this set is a human donor in good health. Some libraries in this study had Jurkat cell RNA spiked in. Each CDR3 is given with its conserved first and last residue. D genes are given only for firm matches. Not every row has a clone size; where given, it reads once, few, many or a size class.

cdr3_nt | cdr3_aa | clone_size | v_call | d_call | j_call
TGCGCCAGCAGCCCAACAGGGGGCTTATTTAGCAATCAGCCCCAGCATTTT | CASSPTGGLFSNQPQHF | few | TRBV4-1 | TRBD1 | TRBJ1-5
TGTGCCAGTAGTCCCGACAGGGGGATCGATCAGCCCCAGCATTTT | CASSPDRGIDQPQHF | . | TRBV19 | TRBD1 | TRBJ1-5
TGCAGTGCTAGAGAGGTTAGCGGGTCTGAGACCCAGTACTTC | CSAREVSGSETQYF | . | TRBV20-1 | TRBD2 | TRBJ2-5
TGTGCCAGCTCACAGGGGGCGGACACTGAAGCTTTCTTT | CASSQGADTEAFF | . | TRBV19 | TRBD1 | TRBJ1-1
TGTGCCTGGAGTGTGGGGACAGGGGTTACTGAAGCTTTCTTT | CAWSVGTGVTEAFF | many | TRBV30 | TRBD1 | TRBJ1-1
TGTGCCAGTAAAAACGGTCCGGACAGACGAAACACCATATATTTT | CASKNGPDRRNTIYF | few | TRBV19 | . | TRBJ1-3
TGCGCCAGCAGCCAAGATTTCAGGGGGATAGAGACCCAGTACTTC | CASSQDFRGIETQYF | many | TRBV4-3 | TRBD1 | TRBJ2-5
TGCAGCGTAATACCCTTAGCGGGTCCCTACGAGCAGTACTTC | CSVIPLAGPYEQYF | many | TRBV29-1 | TRBD2 | TRBJ2-7
TGCGCCAGCAGCTTGGGGGTGGACATGAGCTACGAGCAGTACTTC | CASSLGVDMSYEQYF | many | TRBV5-1 | . | TRBJ2-7
TGCAGCGCCGTTCCCGGGACAGGGGAAGAGACCCAGTACTTC | CSAVPGTGEETQYF | . | TRBV29-1 | TRBD1 | TRBJ2-5
TGTGCCAGCAGCCAAGATCGTGGGCAGGGGCTCCACGAGCAGTACTTC | CASSQDRGQGLHEQYF | few | TRBV3-1 | . | TRBJ2-7
TGCGCCAGCAGCGGGAGATGGGGAGACACAGATACGCAGTATTTT | CASSGRWGDTDTQYF | many | TRBV4-3 | . | TRBJ2-3
TGTGCCAGTAGTATTTCCTCTAGCGGGAGGAGTGAGCAGTTCTTC | CASSISSSGRSEQFF | many | TRBV19 | TRBD2 | TRBJ2-1
TGTGCCAGCAACATACCACGAGACCGGAAGAACACTGAAGCTTTCTTT | CASNIPRDRKNTEAFF | many | TRBV12-3/TRBV12-4 | . | TRBJ1-1
TGTGCCAGCAGCGTTAGCCCCTCCTACAATGAGCAGTTCTTC | CASSVSPSYNEQFF | few | TRBV7-3 | . | TRBJ2-1
TGTGCCAGCAGCTCGACAGGGTTGTACGAGCAGTACTTC | CASSSTGLYEQYF | few | TRBV7-9 | TRBD1 | TRBJ2-7
TGTGCCAGCAGCCGGCAGGATGACGGACTTGGAGAGACCCAGTACTTC | CASSRQDDGLGETQYF | many | TRBV7-9 | . | TRBJ2-5
TGCGCCAGCAGCCTAGAGGACAGGGCCTACACCTTC | CASSLEDRAYTF | . | TRBV4-3 | TRBD1 | TRBJ1-2
TGCAGTGCCCCGGACATCCTGGGTGGCACAGATACGCAGTATTTT | CSAPDILGGTDTQYF | many | TRBV20-1 | . | TRBJ2-3
TGTGCCAGCAGCAATAGCGGGTCAGCCACAGATACGCAGTATTTT | CASSNSGSATDTQYF | few | TRBV7-3 | TRBD2 | TRBJ2-3
TGTGCCACCAGCAGAGATTCCGGAGGGAGCACAGATACGCAGTATTTT | CATSRDSGGSTDTQYF | few | TRBV15 | . | TRBJ2-3
TGCAGTGTAGGTTTTTCTAACTATGGCTACACCTTC | CSVGFSNYGYTF | few | TRBV20-1 | . | TRBJ1-2
TGTGCCAGCAGTCCGATCGGACAGGGAGGCGAGCAGTACTTC | CASSPIGQGGEQYF | many | TRBV6-5 | TRBD1 | TRBJ2-7
TGTGCCTCGGGGGAGGCCAGGGTGCAGTACTTC | CASGEARVQYF | many | TRBV10-3 | . | TRBJ2-7
TGCGCCAGCAGCCAAGACAGGACAGGGCAAGGTGGCTACACCTTC | CASSQDRTGQGGYTF | . | TRBV4-3 | TRBD1 | TRBJ1-2
TGTGCCAGTAGTACTGGGACGGCTTATAATTCACCCCTCCACTTT | CASSTGTAYNSPLHF | many | TRBV19 | . | TRBJ1-6
TGTGCCAGCAGAGGGACAGCTCTCCAAGAGACCCAGTACTTC | CASRGTALQETQYF | many | TRBV6-2/TRBV6-3 | TRBD1 | TRBJ2-5
TGTGCCAGCAGCCCACCGCGTGCGGGAACTGACAATGAGCAGTTCTTC | CASSPPRAGTDNEQFF | many | TRBV7-9 | . | TRBJ2-1
TGTGCCAGTACGCCCCGGGCAGGGGTCTTCCTCGTAGACACCTTC | CASTPRAGVFLVDTF | . | TRBV19 | . | TRBJ1-2